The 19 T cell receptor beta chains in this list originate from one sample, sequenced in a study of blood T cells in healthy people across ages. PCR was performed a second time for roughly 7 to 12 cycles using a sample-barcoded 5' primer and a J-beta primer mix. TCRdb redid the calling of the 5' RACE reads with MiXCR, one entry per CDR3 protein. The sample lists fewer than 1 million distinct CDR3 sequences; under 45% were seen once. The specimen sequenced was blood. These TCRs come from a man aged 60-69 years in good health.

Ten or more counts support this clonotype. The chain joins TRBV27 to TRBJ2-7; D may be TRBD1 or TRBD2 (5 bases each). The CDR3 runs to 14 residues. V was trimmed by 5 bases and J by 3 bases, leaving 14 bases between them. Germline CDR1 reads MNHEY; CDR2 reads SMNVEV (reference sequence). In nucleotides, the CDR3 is TGTGCCAGCAGTCTCCGGGACGGGAACTACGAGCAGTACTTC. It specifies CASSLRDGNYEQYF.

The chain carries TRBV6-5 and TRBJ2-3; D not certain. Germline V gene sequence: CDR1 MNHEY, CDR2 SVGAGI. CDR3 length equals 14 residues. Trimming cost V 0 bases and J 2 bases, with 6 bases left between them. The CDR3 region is CASSYSSDTDTQYF. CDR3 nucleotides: TGTGCCAGCAGTTACTCGTCAGACACAGATACGCAGTATTTT.

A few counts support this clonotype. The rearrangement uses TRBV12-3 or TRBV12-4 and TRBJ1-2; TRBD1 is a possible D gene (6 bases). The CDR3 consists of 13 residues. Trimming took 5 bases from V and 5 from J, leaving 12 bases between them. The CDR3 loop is CASSRQDYYGYTF. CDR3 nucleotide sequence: TGTGCCAGCAGTCGACAGGACTATTATGGCTACACCTTC.

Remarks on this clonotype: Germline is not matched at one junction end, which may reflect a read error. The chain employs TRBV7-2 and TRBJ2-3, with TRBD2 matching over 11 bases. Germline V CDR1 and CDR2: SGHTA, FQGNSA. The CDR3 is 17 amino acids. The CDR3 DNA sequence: TGTGCCAACAGCCAACGGACTAGCGGGTCCATCACAGATACGCAGTATTTT. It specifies CANSQRTSGSITDTQYF.

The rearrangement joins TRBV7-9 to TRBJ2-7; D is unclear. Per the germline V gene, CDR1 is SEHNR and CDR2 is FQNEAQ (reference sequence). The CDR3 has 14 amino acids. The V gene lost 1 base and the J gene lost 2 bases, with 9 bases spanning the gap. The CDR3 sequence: CASSLVYKPYEQYF. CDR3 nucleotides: TGTGCCAGCAGCTTAGTTTACAAGCCCTACGAGCAGTACTTC.

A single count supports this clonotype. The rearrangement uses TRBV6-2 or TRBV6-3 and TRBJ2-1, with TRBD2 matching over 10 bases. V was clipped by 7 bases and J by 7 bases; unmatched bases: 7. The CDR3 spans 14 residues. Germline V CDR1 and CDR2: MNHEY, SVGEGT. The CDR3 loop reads CASTQVAGGNEQFF. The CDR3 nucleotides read TGTGCCAGCACCCAGGTAGCGGGAGGTAATGAGCAGTTCTTC.

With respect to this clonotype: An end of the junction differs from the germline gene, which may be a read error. CDR3 coding DNA: TGTGCCCGCAGCAGGAGGACCCCCGTCTACAATGAGCAGTTCTTC. As protein: CARSRRTPVYNEQFF. The chain has TRBV28 and TRBJ2-1; D perhaps matches TRBD2 (5 bases). The CDR3 contains 15 residues. Germline-derived CDR1 and CDR2 are MDHEN and SYDVKM.

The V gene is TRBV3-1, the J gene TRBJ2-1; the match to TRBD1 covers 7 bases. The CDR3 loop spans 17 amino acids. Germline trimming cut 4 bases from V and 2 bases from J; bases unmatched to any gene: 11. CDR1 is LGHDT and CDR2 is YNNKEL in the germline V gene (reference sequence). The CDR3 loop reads CASSRSLTGSPYNEQFF. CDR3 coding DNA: TGTGCCAGCAGCCGATCCTTGACAGGGAGTCCCTACAATGAGCAGTTCTTC.

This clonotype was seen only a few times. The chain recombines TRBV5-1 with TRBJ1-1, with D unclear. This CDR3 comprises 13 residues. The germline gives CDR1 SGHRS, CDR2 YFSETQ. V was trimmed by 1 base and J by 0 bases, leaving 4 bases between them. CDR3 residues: CASSLYVNTEAFF. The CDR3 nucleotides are TGCGCCAGCAGCTTGTACGTGAACACTGAAGCTTTCTTT.

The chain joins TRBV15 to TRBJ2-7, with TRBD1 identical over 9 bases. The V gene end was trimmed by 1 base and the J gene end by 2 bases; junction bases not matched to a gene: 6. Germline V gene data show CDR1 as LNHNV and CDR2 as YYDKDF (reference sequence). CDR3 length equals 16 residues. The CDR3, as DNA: TGTGCCACCAGCAGAGGATTGGGACAGGGCGCCTACGAGCAGTACTTC. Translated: CATSRGLGQGAYEQYF.

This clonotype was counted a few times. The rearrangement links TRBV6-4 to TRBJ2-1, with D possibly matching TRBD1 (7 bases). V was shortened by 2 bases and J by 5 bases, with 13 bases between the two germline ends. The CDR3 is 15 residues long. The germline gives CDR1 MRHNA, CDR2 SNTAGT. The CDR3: CASSDVAGGNNEQFF. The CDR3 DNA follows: TGTGCCAGCAGTGACGTGGCAGGGGGGAACAATGAGCAGTTCTTC.

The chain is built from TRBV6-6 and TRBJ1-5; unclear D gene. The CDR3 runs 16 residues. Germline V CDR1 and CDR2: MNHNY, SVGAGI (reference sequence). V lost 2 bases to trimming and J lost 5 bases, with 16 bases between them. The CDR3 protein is CASSYASRAGDQPQHF. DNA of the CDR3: TGTGCCAGCAGTTACGCTAGCAGAGCCGGTGATCAGCCCCAGCATTTT.

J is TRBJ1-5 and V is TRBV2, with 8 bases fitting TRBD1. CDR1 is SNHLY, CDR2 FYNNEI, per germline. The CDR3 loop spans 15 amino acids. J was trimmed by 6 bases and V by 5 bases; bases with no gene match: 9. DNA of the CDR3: TGTGCCAGCAGTACCAGGGGGCTAGGGGGTCAGCCCCAGCATTTT. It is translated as CASSTRGLGGQPQHF.

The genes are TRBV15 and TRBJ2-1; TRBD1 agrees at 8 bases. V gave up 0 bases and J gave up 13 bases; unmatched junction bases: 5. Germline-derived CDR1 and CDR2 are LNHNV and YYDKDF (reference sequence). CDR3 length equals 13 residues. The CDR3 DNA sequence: TGTGCCACCAGCAGAGATAGGGACAGGTTCCAGTTCTTC. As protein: CATSRDRDRFQFF.

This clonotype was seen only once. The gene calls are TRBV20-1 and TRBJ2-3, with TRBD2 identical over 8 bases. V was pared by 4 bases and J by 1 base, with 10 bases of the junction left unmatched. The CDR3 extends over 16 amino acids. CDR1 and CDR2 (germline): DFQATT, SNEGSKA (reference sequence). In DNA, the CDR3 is TGCAGTGCTACAGAAAGGCGGGGGGTACGCACAGATACGCAGTATTTT. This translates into CSATERRGVRTDTQYF.

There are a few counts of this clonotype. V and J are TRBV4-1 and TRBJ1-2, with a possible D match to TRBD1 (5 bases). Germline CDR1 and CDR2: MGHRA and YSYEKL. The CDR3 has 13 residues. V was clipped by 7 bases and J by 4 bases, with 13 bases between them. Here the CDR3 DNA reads TGCGCCAGCAAGATGGTTGGGGGCTATGGCTACACCTTC. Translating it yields CASKMVGGYGYTF.

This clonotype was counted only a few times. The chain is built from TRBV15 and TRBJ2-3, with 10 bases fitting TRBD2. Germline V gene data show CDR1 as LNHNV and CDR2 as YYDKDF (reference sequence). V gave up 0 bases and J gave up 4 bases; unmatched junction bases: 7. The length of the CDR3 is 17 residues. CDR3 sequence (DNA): TGTGCCACCAGCAGAGATATTCCAGCGGGGGGGTCAGATACGCAGTATTTT. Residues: CATSRDIPAGGSDTQYF.

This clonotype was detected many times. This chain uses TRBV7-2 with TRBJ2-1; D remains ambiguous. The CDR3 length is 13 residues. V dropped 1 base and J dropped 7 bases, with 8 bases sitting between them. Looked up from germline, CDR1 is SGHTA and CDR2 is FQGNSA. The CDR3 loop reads CASSLDRGNEQFF. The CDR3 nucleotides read TGTGCCAGCAGCTTAGATCGTGGGAATGAGCAGTTCTTC. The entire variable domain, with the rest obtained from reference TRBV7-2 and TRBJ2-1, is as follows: GAGVSQSPSNKVTEKGKDVELRCDPISGHTALYWYRQSLGQGLEFLIYFQGNSAPDKSGLPSDRFSAERTGGSVSTLTIQRTQQEDSAVYLCASSLDRGNEQFFGPGTRLTVL.

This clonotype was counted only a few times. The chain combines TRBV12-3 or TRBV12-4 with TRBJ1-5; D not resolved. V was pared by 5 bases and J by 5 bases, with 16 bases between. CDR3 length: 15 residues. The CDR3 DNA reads TGTGCCAGCAGTCAGAAACGGAGAGGTGATCAGCCCCAGCATTTT. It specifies CASSQKRRGDQPQHF.